The 10 T cell receptor beta chains reported below all come from one sample, sequenced in a study of T cells in Graves' hyperthyroidism and ophthalmopathy. TCR beta CDR3 regions were amplified from RNA transcripts. RT-PCR in the first round (using the HTBI primer set) targeted the TCR CDR3. MiXCR, run by TCRdb on the multiplex PCR reads, gives a single entry per CDR3 protein. In the table there are about 640,000 distinct CDR3 sequences, roughly 46% of which are singletons. The specimen was peripheral blood or thyroid tissue (not recorded which). The receptors derive from an adult man with Graves' disease, either hyperthyroidism or ophthalmopathy (not recorded which).

The rearrangement uses TRBV20-1 and TRBJ1-1; no firm D call. CDR3 length: 13 residues. Germline lookup yields CDR1 DFQATT and CDR2 SNEGSKA (reference sequence). V lost 3 bases to trimming and J lost 3 bases, with 11 bases between them. CDR3 coding DNA: TGCAGTGCTAGTCGTAGTCCCTACACTGAAGCTTTCTTT. It is translated as CSASRSPYTEAFF.

Comment on this clonotype: At one end, the junction sequence differs from germline, possibly due to a read error. The chain is built from TRBV5-6 and TRBJ2-5, with a weak D call TRBD2 (6 bases). Germline V gives CDR1 SGHDT, CDR2 YYEEEE. The CDR3 has 15 amino acids. This chain's CDR3 is CGSSLLGGAEETQYF. CDR3 nucleotide sequence: TGTGGCAGCAGCTTGTTAGGAGGGGCAGAGGAGACCCAGTACTTC.

The chain recombines TRBV7-2 with TRBJ1-4; D ambiguous. The CDR3 has 13 amino acids. Germline V gene lookup returns CDR1 SGHTA and CDR2 FQGNSA. V lost 5 bases to trimming and J lost 8 bases, with 12 bases between them. The CDR3 loop reads CASSNSVGEKLFF. CDR3 sequence (DNA): TGTGCCAGCAGCAACAGCGTCGGAGAAAAACTGTTTTTT. Variable domain in full (rest from reference TRBV7-2 and TRBJ1-4): GAGVSQSPSNKVTEKGKDVELRCDPISGHTALYWYRQSLGQGLEFLIYFQGNSAPDKSGLPSDRFSAERTGGSVSTLTIQRTQQEDSAVYLCASSNSVGEKLFFGSGTQLSVL.

This clonotype was recorded a few times. In nucleotides, the CDR3 is TGTGCCAGCAGTGAAGAGAGGCTTCCTACCACCTACGAGCAGTACTTC. Translating it yields CASSEERLPTTYEQYF. The V call is TRBV2, the J call TRBJ2-7; D uncertain. The CDR3 covers 16 residues. Per the germline V gene, CDR1 is SNHLY and CDR2 is FYNNEI. Between the trimmed V and J ends, which lost 1 base and 2 bases, there was a span of 15 bases.

The chain employs TRBV11-2 and TRBJ2-7; D possibly corresponds to TRBD1 (6 bases). CDR3 size: 13 residues. The V and J ends lost 9 bases and 0 bases respectively, with 12 bases between them. Germline V lookup: CDR1 SGHAT, CDR2 FQNNGV. The CDR3 loop reads CASGQDSSYEQYF. The DNA of the CDR3 is TGTGCCAGTGGCCAGGACAGCTCCTACGAGCAGTACTTC.

This clonotype was observed a few times. This rearrangement joins TRBV12-3 or TRBV12-4 to TRBJ1-2; unclear D gene. This CDR3 has 13 residues. V was trimmed by 1 base and J by 4 bases, leaving 7 bases between them. CDR3 loop: CASSLGTPYGYTF. CDR3 nucleotides: TGTGCCAGCAGTTTAGGAACGCCCTATGGCTACACCTTC.

The chain couples TRBV2 to TRBJ1-1; 9 bases align to TRBD1. V dropped 6 bases and J dropped 8; count of bases not matched to a gene: 10. This CDR3 region has 14 residues. The V gene's germline CDR1 is SNHLY and CDR2 FYNNEI. In nucleotides, the CDR3 is TGTGCCAGCAGAGCGGACAGGGGAGGCCAGGAAGCTTTCTTT. Translation gives CASRADRGGQEAFF.

This clonotype was counted a few times. This chain links TRBV20-1 with TRBJ2-5; 11 bases fit TRBD2. Germline V gene sequence: CDR1 DFQATT, CDR2 SNEGSKA (reference sequence). The CDR3 has 16 amino acids. Trimming removed 6 bases from V and 5 bases from J; junction bases left unmatched: 14. DNA of the CDR3: TGCAGTGCCCCACTAGCGGGAGTGGGGGGTCAGGAGACCCAGTACTTC. Translated, it gives CSAPLAGVGGQETQYF.

The chain couples TRBV4-1 to TRBJ1-6, with 11 bases lining up with TRBD1. The germline CDR1 and CDR2 sequences are MGHRA and YSYEKL. Germline trimming cut 1 base from V and 7 bases from J; bases unmatched to any gene: 3. CDR3 length: 16 amino acids. As DNA, the CDR3 is TGCGCCAGCAGCCAAGGGACAGGGGGCTGGAATTCACCCCTCCACTTT. Its protein product is CASSQGTGGWNSPLHF.

At least ten counts were recorded for this clonotype. The rearrangement joins TRBV20-1 to TRBJ1-5, with D hard to call. V was shortened by 3 bases and J by 8 bases, with 2 bases between the two germline ends. Germline CDR1 DFQATT, CDR2 SNEGSKA (reference sequence). The length of the CDR3 is 9 residues. CDR3 in amino acids: CSASEPQHF. The CDR3 DNA reads TGCAGTGCTAGTGAGCCCCAGCATTTT.